One and the same sample provided the 27 T cell receptor beta chains below, sequenced in a study of OX40 agonist ivuxolimab in advanced cancers. The table came from immunoSEQ multiplex PCR; TCRdb's copy has only in-frame clones and leaves some out. The repertoire includes approximately 84,000 clones, about 85% of them detected once, and 0.8% to 1% sits in the top ten. The specimen was CD4+ or CD8+ T cells sorted from blood, collected in a trial of the OX40 agonist ivuxolimab. All receptors come from an adult with an advanced solid tumor such as melanoma, head and neck, liver or kidney cancer.

This chain uses TRBV19 with TRBJ2-7; a weak D match, TRBD1 (5 bases). Between the trimmed V and J ends, which lost 6 bases and 0 bases, there was a span of 12 bases. CDR1 LNHDA and CDR2 SQIVND come from the germline V gene (reference sequence). The CDR3 consists of 14 residues. The CDR3 sequence: CASSSTVGSYEQYF. CDR3 DNA sequence: TGTGCCAGTAGCTCGACAGTCGGCTCCTACGAGCAGTACTTC. The full variable domain, with the rest looked up from reference TRBV19 and TRBJ2-7, is DGGITQSPKYLFRKEGQNVTLSCEQNLNHDAMYWYRQDPGQGLRLIYYSQIVNDFQKGDIAEGYSVSREKKESFPLTVTSAQKNPTAFYLCASSSTVGSYEQYFGPGTRLTVT.

This clone was found once. The CDR3 nucleotides are TGTGCCAGCAGCTCTCGACTAGATCTGGTCACAGATACGCAGTATTTT. Residues: CASSSRLDLVTDTQYF. The rearrangement joins TRBV13 to TRBJ2-3; D perhaps matches TRBD2 (6 bases). The ends were cut back, 4 bases at V and 2 bases at J, with 16 bases in the middle. Germline-derived CDR1 and CDR2 are PRHDT and FYEKMQ (reference sequence). This CDR3 spans 16 amino acids.

The chain couples TRBV7-3 to TRBJ1-6; D is unclear. V was cut by 1 base and J by 10 bases, with 20 bases left in between. The germline V gene encodes CDR1 SGHTA and CDR2 FQGTGA. This CDR3 is 17 amino acids long. The CDR3 spells CASSLKCWPLLRSPLHF. DNA for the CDR3: TGTGCCAGCAGCTTAAAATGTTGGCCCCTCCTAAGATCACCCCTCCACTTT.

This clone was counted once. CDR3: CASSQEDWSEQFF. In DNA form, the CDR3 reads TGCGCCAGCAGCCAAGAGGACTGGAGTGAGCAGTTCTTC. V gene TRBV4-3 combines with J gene TRBJ2-1, with D possibly matching TRBD2 (5 bases). Germline V gene data show CDR1 as LGHNA and CDR2 as YSLEER. The CDR3 loop spans 13 amino acids. With 0 bases removed from V and 9 bases from J, the gap between germline ends came to 9 bases.

This chain uses TRBV5-6 with TRBJ2-3, with a possible D match to TRBD2 (6 bases). The germline CDR1 and CDR2 sequences are SGHDT and YYEEEE. V was clipped by 3 bases and J by 2 bases, with 16 bases between them. The CDR3 is 16 residues long. CDR3 region: CASSSTKTRITDTQYF. The CDR3, as DNA: TGTGCCAGCAGCTCCACTAAGACTAGAATCACAGATACGCAGTATTTT.

The chain combines TRBV2 with TRBJ2-3; D is perhaps TRBD2 (6 bases). Germline V gene sequence: CDR1 SNHLY, CDR2 FYNNEI. The CDR3 spans 14 residues. Deletions cut 4 bases from V and 2 bases from J, with 10 bases between. CDR3 loop: CASSGDSTTDTQYF. The CDR3 DNA reads as TGTGCCAGCAGTGGGGACTCAACCACAGATACGCAGTATTTT.

The CDR3 is CASSLTTGTLVETQYF. DNA of the CDR3: TGTGCCAGCAGCTTAACGACAGGCACGTTGGTAGAGACCCAGTACTTC. The rearrangement joins TRBV7-9 to TRBJ2-5; tentative D call: TRBD1 (6 bases). The CDR3 runs 16 residues. The germline V and J ends were trimmed by 2 bases and 4 bases, with 17 bases remaining between them. Germline values: CDR1 SEHNR, CDR2 FQNEAQ (reference sequence).

The CDR3 coding sequence is TGCAGCGTTGCCGGGACAGGACGTTACGAGCAGTACTTC. Its protein is CSVAGTGRYEQYF. The rearrangement joins TRBV29-1 to TRBJ2-7; TRBD1 agrees at 8 bases. Germline trimming cut 4 bases from V and 4 bases from J; bases unmatched to any gene: 6. CDR1 is SQVTM and CDR2 is ANQGSEA in the germline V gene. The CDR3 has 13 amino acids.

This chain joins TRBV30 and TRBJ1-5; D is unresolved. Looked up from germline, CDR1 is GTSNPN and CDR2 is SVGIG (reference sequence). CDR3 length: 13 residues. The V and J ends lost 2 bases and 6 bases respectively, with 11 bases between them. CDR3 DNA: TGTGCCTGGAGTATAGGGTCGGGTCAGCCCCAGCATTTT. This sequence encodes CAWSIGSGQPQHF.

The chain combines TRBV2 with TRBJ2-1; 7 nucleotides agree with TRBD2. V gave up 8 bases and J gave up 0 bases; unmatched junction bases: 7. The V gene's germline CDR1 is SNHLY and CDR2 FYNNEI. This CDR3 contains 15 residues. This CDR3 reads CASGLRGNSYNEQFF. The CDR3 region has the DNA TGTGCCAGCGGACTGCGGGGGAACTCCTACAATGAGCAGTTCTTC.

The chain joins TRBV19 to TRBJ2-1; 9 nucleotides line up with TRBD2. Germline V lookup: CDR1 LNHDA, CDR2 SQIVND (reference sequence). There are 15 residues in the CDR3. The trim removed 7 bases at V and 4 bases at J, leaving 8 bases unmatched. The CDR3 here is CASTALAGFYNEQFF. CDR3 in DNA: TGTGCCAGTACTGCACTAGCGGGCTTTTACAATGAGCAGTTCTTC.

The V and J genes are TRBV5-1 and TRBJ2-1, with 12 bases matching TRBD2. With V trimmed by 4 bases and J by 8 bases, 13 bases remained unmatched. Germline CDR1 is SGHRS and CDR2 is YFSETQ. This CDR3 region has 17 residues. For the CDR3, the DNA is TGCGCCAGCAGCGAAGGACTAGCGGGATTAGGTTGGGATGAGCAGTTCTTC. Translated: CASSEGLAGLGWDEQFF.

The chain couples TRBV7-2 to TRBJ1-1; 8 positions match TRBD1. The CDR3 has 15 residues. With V trimmed by 3 bases and J by 4 bases, 7 bases remained unmatched. Germline V lookup: CDR1 SGHTA, CDR2 FQGNSA. CDR3 loop: CASSFSAGQGTEAFF. The CDR3 bases are TGTGCCAGCAGCTTCAGCGCTGGACAGGGCACTGAAGCTTTCTTT.

This clone has just a few counts. The chain recombines TRBV29-1 with TRBJ1-1; no clear D gene. The CDR3 covers 14 residues. Looked up from germline, CDR1 is SQVTM and CDR2 is ANQGSEA. V dropped 5 bases and J dropped 0 bases, with 13 bases sitting between them. CDR3 loop: CSVRVGGMNTEAFF. The CDR3 DNA reads TGCAGCGTTAGGGTCGGAGGGATGAACACTGAAGCTTTCTTT.

This clone was recorded once. CDR3 DNA: TGTGCCAGCAGCGACCTGGGGAGGTTTAACTATGGCTACACCTTC. Residues: CASSDLGRFNYGYTF. The chain joins TRBV5-6 to TRBJ1-2; no clear D gene. The ends were cut back, 4 bases at V and 1 base at J, with 14 bases in the middle. The CDR3 runs 15 residues. Germline CDR1 reads SGHDT; CDR2 reads YYEEEE. The full variable domain, rest sourced from reference TRBV5-6 and TRBJ1-2, is DAGVTQSPTHLIKTRGQQVTLRCSPKSGHDTVSWYQQALGQGPQFIFQYYEEEERQRGNFPDRFSGHQFPNYSSELNVNALLLGDSALYLCASSDLGRFNYGYTFGSGTRLTVV.

This chain connects TRBV4-3 to TRBJ2-7; 9 bases are a match to TRBD1. Germline V gene sequence: CDR1 LGHNA, CDR2 YSLEER. With V trimmed by 0 bases and J by 5 bases, 5 bases remained unmatched. The CDR3 length is 15 residues. CDR3 sequence: CASSQDRQGVHEQYF. For the CDR3, the DNA is TGCGCCAGCAGCCAAGATAGACAGGGGGTCCACGAGCAGTACTTC.

The chain uses TRBV6-5 and TRBJ1-2; D remains ambiguous. Germline CDR1 reads MNHEY; CDR2 reads SVGAGI. The CDR3 is 11 amino acids. V shed 6 bases and J shed 1 base, with 3 bases lying between them. CDR3 coding DNA: TGTGCCAGCAGCGATAACTATGGCTACACCTTC. This encodes CASSDNYGYTF.

The V call is TRBV11-3, the J call TRBJ2-2, with 12 bases matching TRBD2. The CDR3 consists of 17 residues. Germline V lookup: CDR1 SGHNT, CDR2 YENEEA. The ends lost 7 bases at V and 0 bases at J; junction bases unmatched: 6. The CDR3 loop is CASTVTSGSANTGELFF. The CDR3 nucleotides read TGTGCCAGCACCGTGACTAGCGGGAGCGCGAACACCGGGGAGCTGTTTTTT.

The chain joins TRBV6-5 to TRBJ1-3, with 11 bases identical to TRBD1. CDR3 length equals 15 residues. With V trimmed by 6 bases and J by 4 bases, 5 bases remained unmatched. Germline loops: CDR1 MNHEY, CDR2 SVGAGI. CDR3 in amino acids: CASSAGQGAGNTIYF. The CDR3 nucleotides read TGTGCCAGCAGCGCCGGACAGGGGGCCGGAAACACCATATATTTT.

This rearrangement joins TRBV7-2 to TRBJ2-1, with TRBD2 matching 9 bases. V lost 5 bases, J lost 12 bases, and 14 bases stayed unmatched. This CDR3 contains 15 residues. Germline values: CDR1 SGHTA, CDR2 FQGNSA. CDR3 residues: CASSPRSGAGGGQFF. DNA of the CDR3: TGTGCCAGCAGCCCCCGGTCGGGAGCGGGGGGCGGGCAGTTCTTC. Full variable domain (remainder filled in from reference TRBV7-2 and TRBJ2-1): GAGVSQSPSNKVTEKGKDVELRCDPISGHTALYWYRQSLGQGLEFLIYFQGNSAPDKSGLPSDRFSAERTGGSVSTLTIQRTQQEDSAVYLCASSPRSGAGGGQFFGPGTRLTVL.

This chain joins TRBV2 and TRBJ1-3, with TRBD1 matching over 9 bases. Germline assignment: CDR1 SNHLY and CDR2 FYNNEI. J gave up 0 bases and V 8 bases, and 8 bases lay outside the gene matches. The CDR3 contains 16 residues. The CDR3, as DNA: TGTGCCAGCTCAAGACAGGGGGTTCCCTCTGGAAACACCATATATTTT. Amino acid sequence: CASSRQGVPSGNTIYF.

This clone was seen a few times. V is TRBV4-1 and J is TRBJ1-4; no firm D call. The length of the CDR3 is 16 residues. Trimming left V 1 base short and J 7 bases short, with 16 bases between. Germline CDR1 MGHRA, CDR2 YSYEKL. CDR3 amino acids: CASSQVLSPRGEKLFF. CDR3 nucleotide sequence: TGCGCCAGCAGCCAAGTTCTCTCGCCTAGAGGTGAAAAACTGTTTTTT.

The rearrangement joins TRBV4-1 to TRBJ1-5, with 7 bases fitting TRBD1. J lost 6 bases, V lost 4 bases, and 6 bases had no gene match. CDR3 size: 14 residues. CDR1 MGHRA and CDR2 YSYEKL come from the germline V gene. The CDR3 loop reads CASSPQEGAQPQHF. The DNA for the CDR3 is TGCGCCAGCAGCCCCCAGGAGGGGGCTCAGCCCCAGCATTTT.

This clone came up once. The J gene is TRBJ1-4, the V gene TRBV7-9, with D unclear. V gave up 1 base and J gave up 5 bases, with 5 bases separating them. The germline gives CDR1 SEHNR, CDR2 FQNEAQ (reference sequence). The CDR3 sequence is 13 residues long. CDR3 protein: CASSLGQNEKLFF. CDR3 bases: TGTGCCAGCAGCTTAGGGCAGAATGAAAAACTGTTTTTT.

This chain connects TRBV18 to TRBJ1-1; TRBD1 matches 7 bases. CDR3 size: 15 residues. Germline V gene lookup returns CDR1 KGHSH and CDR2 LQKENI. Unmatched junction bases numbered 4, after V lost 3 bases and J lost 0 bases. Here the CDR3 DNA reads TGTGCCAGCTCACCCCCGGGACAGATGAACACTGAAGCTTTCTTT. Protein sequence: CASSPPGQMNTEAFF.

V is TRBV6-5 and J is TRBJ1-6, with 8 nucleotides matching TRBD1. The CDR3 is 13 amino acids. V shed 6 bases and J 9 bases; nucleotides not matched to a gene: 4. Germline V lookup: CDR1 MNHEY, CDR2 SVGAGI. The CDR3 coding sequence is TGTGCCAGCAGAGGACAGGGAGGTTCACCCCTCCACTTT. Its translation is CASRGQGGSPLHF.

J is TRBJ1-1 and V is TRBV7-9; D not resolved. The CDR3 runs to 14 residues. Trimming shortened V by 1 base and J by 1 base, and 7 bases separated the two germline ends. Germline CDR1 reads SEHNR; CDR2 reads FQNEAQ (reference sequence). The CDR3 here is CASSLEGSNTEAFF. CDR3 in DNA: TGTGCCAGCAGCTTAGAAGGGTCGAACACTGAAGCTTTCTTT.